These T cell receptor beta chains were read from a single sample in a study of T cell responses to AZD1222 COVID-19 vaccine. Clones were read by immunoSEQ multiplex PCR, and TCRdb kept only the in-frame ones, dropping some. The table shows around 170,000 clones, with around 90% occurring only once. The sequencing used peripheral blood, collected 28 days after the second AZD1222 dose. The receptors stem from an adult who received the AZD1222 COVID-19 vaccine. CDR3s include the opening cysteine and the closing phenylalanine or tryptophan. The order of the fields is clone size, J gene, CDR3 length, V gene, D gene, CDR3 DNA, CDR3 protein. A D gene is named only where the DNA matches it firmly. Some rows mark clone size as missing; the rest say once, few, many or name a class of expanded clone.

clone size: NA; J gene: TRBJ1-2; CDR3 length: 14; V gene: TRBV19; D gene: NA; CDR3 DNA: TGTGCCAGTAGTACCGGGGGTATTAACTATGGCTACACCTTC; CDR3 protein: CASSTGGINYGYTF
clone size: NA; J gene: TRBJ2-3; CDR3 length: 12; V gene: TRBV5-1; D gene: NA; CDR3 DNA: TGCGCCAGCAGCCCGGAGGGGGATACGCAGTATTTT; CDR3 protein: CASSPEGDTQYF
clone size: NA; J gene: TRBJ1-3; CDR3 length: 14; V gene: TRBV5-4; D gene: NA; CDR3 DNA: TGTGCCAGCAGCCCATATCCGGAGGCTTTGACCATATATTTT; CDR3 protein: CASSPYPEALTIYF
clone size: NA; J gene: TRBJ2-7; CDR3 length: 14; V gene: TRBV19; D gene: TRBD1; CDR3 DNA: TGTGCCAGTAGTTTCCCGGGACAGGGATACGAGCAGTACTTC; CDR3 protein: CASSFPGQGYEQYF
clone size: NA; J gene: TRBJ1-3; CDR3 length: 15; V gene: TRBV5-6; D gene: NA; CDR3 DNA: TGTGCCAGCAGCCCCATCTCCTCGCTGGGAAACACCATATATTTT; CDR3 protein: CASSPISSLGNTIYF
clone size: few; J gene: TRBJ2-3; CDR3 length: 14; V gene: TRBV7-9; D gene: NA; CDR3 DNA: TGTGCCAGCAGCCCTGTGGGGGACACAGATACGCAGTATTTT; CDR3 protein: CASSPVGDTDTQYF
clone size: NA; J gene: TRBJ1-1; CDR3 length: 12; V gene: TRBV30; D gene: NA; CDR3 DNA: TGTGCCAGGGCAGGGAAAGGCACTGAAGCTTTCTTT; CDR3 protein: CARAGKGTEAFF
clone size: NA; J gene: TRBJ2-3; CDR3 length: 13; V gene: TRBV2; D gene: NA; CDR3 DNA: TGTGCCAGCAGACAGGGCGGTATGGATACGCAGTATTTT; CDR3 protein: CASRQGGMDTQYF
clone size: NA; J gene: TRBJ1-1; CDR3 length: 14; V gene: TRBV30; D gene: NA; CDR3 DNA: TGTGCCTGGAGTGGAGGCGGGGGGCGGGCTGAAGCTTTCTTT; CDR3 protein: CAWSGGGGRAEAFF
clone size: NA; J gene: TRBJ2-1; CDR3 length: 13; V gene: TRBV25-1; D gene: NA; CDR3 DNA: TGTGCCAGCACCAGGGGGGCTAACAATGAGCAGTTCTTC; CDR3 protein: CASTRGANNEQFF
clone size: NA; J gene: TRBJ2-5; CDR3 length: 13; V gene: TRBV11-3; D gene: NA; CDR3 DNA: TGTGCCAGCAGCTTAGAACCGATAAGTACCCAGTACTTC; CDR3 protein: CASSLEPISTQYF
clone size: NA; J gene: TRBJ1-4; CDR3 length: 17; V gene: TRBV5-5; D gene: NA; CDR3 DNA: TGTGCCAGCAATGACCTCTGGACAGTTGCAACTAATGAAAAACTGTTTTTT; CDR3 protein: CASNDLWTVATNEKLFF
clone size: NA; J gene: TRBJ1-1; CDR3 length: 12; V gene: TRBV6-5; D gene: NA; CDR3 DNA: TGTGCCAGCAGGGACAGTTACACTGAAGCTTTCTTT; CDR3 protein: CASRDSYTEAFF
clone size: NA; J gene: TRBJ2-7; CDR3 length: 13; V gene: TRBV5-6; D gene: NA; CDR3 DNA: TGTGCCAGCAGCTCGACAGGACGCTACGAGCAGTACTTC; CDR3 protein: CASSSTGRYEQYF
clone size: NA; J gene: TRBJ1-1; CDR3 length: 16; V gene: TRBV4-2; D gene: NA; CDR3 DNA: TGTGCCAGCAGCCAAGAGGGGACTCATCCGAACACTGAAGCTTTCTTT; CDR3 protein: CASSQEGTHPNTEAFF
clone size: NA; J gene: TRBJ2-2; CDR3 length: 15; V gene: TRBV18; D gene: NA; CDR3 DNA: TGTGCCAGCTCACCACCGTCAGGCGCCACCGGGGAGCTGTTTTTT; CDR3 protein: CASSPPSGATGELFF
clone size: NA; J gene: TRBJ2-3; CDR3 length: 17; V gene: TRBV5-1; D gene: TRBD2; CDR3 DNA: TGCGCCAGCAGCCCTTCTGCTAGCGGGGGGTTCACAGATACGCAGTATTTT; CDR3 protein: CASSPSASGGFTDTQYF
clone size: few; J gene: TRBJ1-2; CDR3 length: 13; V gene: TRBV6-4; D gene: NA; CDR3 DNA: TGTGCCAGCAGTGACAATGGATATGGTGGCTACACCTTC; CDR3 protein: CASSDNGYGGYTF
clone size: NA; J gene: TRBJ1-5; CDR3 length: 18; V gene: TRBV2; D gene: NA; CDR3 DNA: TGTGCCAGCAGTTACCGGGACCTCGGGCTCTATAGCAATCAGCCCCAGCATTTT; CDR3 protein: CASSYRDLGLYSNQPQHF
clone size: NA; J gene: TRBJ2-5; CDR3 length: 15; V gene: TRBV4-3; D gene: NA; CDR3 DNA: TGCGCCAGCAGCCAAGAAGTCAGGTTTCAAGAGACCCAGTACTTC; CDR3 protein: CASSQEVRFQETQYF
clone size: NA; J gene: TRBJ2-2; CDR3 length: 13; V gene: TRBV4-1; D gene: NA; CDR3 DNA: TGCGCCAGCAGCCAAGATCTCGCCGGGGAGCTGTTTTTT; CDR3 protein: CASSQDLAGELFF
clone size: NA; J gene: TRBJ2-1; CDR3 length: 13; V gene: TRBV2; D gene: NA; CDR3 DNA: TGTGCCAGCAGTGAACAACTGTACAATGAGCAGTTCTTC; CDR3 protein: CASSEQLYNEQFF
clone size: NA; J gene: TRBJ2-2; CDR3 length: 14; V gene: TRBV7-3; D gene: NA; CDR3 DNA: TGTGCCAGCAGCCCGCAGGACGGTACCGGGGAGCTGTTTTTT; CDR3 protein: CASSPQDGTGELFF